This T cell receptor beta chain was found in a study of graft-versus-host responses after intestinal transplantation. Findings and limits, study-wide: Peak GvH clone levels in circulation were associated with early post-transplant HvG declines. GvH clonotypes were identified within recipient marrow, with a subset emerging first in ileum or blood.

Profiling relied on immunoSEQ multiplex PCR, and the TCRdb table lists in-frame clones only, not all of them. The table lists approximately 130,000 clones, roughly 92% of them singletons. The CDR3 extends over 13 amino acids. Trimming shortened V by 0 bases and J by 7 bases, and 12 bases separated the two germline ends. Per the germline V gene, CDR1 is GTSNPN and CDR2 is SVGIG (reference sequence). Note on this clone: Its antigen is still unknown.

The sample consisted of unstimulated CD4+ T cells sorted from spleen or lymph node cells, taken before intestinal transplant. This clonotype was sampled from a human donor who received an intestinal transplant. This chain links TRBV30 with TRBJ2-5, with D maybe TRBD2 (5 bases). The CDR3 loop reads CAWSVRLAGTQYF. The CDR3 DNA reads TGTGCCTGGAGTGTACGGCTAGCCGGGACCCAGTACTTC.